This T cell receptor beta chain emerged from a study of blood T cell repertoires in COVID-19. Background on the study: The United States, Italy and Spain were the sources of the acute and convalescent COVID-19 samples. The cDNA or gDNA used as material had been derived from T cells, B-cell-depleted T cells, or PBMCs.

Authors' data handling: Reference gene primer amplification gave estimated nucleated cell counts. The data were produced by immunoSEQ multiplex PCR, yet TCRdb's version contains in-frame clones alone and is incomplete. V, J and clone size were drawn from that table, and D and trimming were deduced from the DNA. This table has fewer than 110,000 clones, approximately 88% appearing once. The CDR3 sequence is 16 residues long. The V gene's germline CDR1 is SGHAT and CDR2 FQNNGV. Trimming at V came to 5 bases and at J to 12 bases, leaving 12 bases not matched to a gene. The specimen sequenced was peripheral blood. The chain links TRBV11-2 to TRBJ2-1, with 14 bases lining up with TRBD2. This receptor was identified in a man in his forties or fifties with active or convalescent COVID-19. DNA for the CDR3: TGTGCCAGCAGCCGCCTAAGGACTAGCGGGGGGTCCTGGCAGTTCTTC. Translation: CASSRLRTSGGSWQFF.